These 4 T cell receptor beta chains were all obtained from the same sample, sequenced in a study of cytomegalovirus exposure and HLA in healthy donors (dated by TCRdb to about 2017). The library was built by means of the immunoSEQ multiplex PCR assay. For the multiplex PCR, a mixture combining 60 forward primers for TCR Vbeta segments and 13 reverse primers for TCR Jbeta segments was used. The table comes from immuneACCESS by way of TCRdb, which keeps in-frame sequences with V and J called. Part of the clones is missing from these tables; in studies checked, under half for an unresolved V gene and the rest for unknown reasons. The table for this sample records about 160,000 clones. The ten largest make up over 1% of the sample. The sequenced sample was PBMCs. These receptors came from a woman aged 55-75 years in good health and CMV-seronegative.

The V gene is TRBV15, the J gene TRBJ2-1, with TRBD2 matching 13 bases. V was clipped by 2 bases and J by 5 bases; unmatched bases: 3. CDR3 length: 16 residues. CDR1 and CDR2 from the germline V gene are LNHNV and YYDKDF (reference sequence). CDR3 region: CATSRRLAGGNNEQFF. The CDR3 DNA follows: TGTGCCACCAGCAGACGACTAGCGGGAGGTAACAATGAGCAGTTCTTC.

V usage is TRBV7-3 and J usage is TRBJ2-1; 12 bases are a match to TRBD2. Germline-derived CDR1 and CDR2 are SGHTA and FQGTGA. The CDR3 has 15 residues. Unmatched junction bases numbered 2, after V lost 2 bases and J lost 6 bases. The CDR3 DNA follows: TGTGCCAGCAGCTTAGGACTAGCGGGAACCAATGAGCAGTTCTTC. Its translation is CASSLGLAGTNEQFF.

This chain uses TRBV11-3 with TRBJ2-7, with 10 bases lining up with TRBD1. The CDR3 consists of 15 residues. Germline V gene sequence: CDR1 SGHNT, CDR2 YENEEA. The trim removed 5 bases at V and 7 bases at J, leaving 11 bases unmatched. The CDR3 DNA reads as TGTGCCAGCAGCATACGGAGGGACAGGGGCTGTGAGCAGTACTTC. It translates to CASSIRRDRGCEQYF.

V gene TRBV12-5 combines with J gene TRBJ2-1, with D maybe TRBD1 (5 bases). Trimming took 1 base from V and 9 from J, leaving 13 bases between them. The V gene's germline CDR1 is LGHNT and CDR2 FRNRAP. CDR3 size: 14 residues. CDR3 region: CASGLGQPVGEQFF. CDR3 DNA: TGTGCTAGTGGTTTGGGACAGCCGGTGGGTGAGCAGTTCTTC.